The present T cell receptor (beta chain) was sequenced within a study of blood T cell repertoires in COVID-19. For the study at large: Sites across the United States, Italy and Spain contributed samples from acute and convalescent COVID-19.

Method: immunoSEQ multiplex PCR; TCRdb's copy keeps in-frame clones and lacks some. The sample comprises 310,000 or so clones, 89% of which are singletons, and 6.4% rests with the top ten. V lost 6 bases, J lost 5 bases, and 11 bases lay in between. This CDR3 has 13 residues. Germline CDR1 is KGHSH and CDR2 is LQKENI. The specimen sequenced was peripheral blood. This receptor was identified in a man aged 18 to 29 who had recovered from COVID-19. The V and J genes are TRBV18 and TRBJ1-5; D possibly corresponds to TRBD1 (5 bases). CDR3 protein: CASSRQLHQPQHF. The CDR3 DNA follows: TGTGCCAGCTCTCGACAGTTACATCAGCCCCAGCATTTT.